The source of this T cell receptor (beta chain) is a study of a mutant IDH1 vaccine in newly diagnosed glioma. Study-wide context: Treated patients showed a male proportion of around 60%, a female proportion of about 40%, and a mean age of 40.4 years. General observations from the study: Detectable vaccine-induced immune responses arose in about 92% of patients. Pseudoprogression looked unconnected to shifts in top peripheral T cell clonotypes.

Turning to this clone: What it binds is unknown.

Time point denoted: baseline, week 1 (first vaccination visit). Treatment specified: pre-vaccination baseline after standard-of-care therapy. Each donor presented with a new WHO grade 3 or 4 astrocytoma that tested IDH1-mutant and showed ATRX loss. Measured with immunoSEQ multiplex PCR; TCRdb has only the in-frame clones, and not every one. The repertoire holds about 54,000 clones, roughly 80% seen once, with approximately 19% in the top ten. The receptor's source is a man aged 18 to 29 with glioma. This specimen was PBMCs, taken from a glioma patient treated with radiotherapy, temozolomide or both.

The CDR3 sequence is CASSESMDPFEQYF. The CDR3 DNA is TGTGCCAGCAGTGAATCAATGGATCCTTTCGAGCAGTACTTC. The V call is TRBV6-1, the J call TRBJ2-7; D is unresolved. Trimming pared 2 bases from V and 6 bases from J, leaving 14 bases between. The CDR3 has 14 residues. Germline V gene data show CDR1 as MNHNS and CDR2 as SASEGT.